Listed here is a single TCR beta chain. The sample holds one count of this clone. Which antigen it targets is not known. Base qualities were left out, and no much larger clone turns up one base away. V gives up 0 bases and J gives up 3 bases, and the segment between their germline ends measures 12 bases. CDR1 and CDR2, looked up from the germline V gene (reference sequence), are SEHNR and FQNEAQ. Measured from the cysteine to the phenylalanine, the CDR3 is 15 residues long. The retained sequence is limited to the CDR3, 45 bases, with the frame set at the first base. The sample originates from a study of cytomegalovirus exposure and HLA in healthy donors (dated by TCRdb to the late 2010s). Describing the broader study: In an earlier analysis of several hundred of the donors, approximately 260 Gb of sequence data and 100 million or so unique TCR beta sequences from about 180 million T cells were reported. An early release covering roughly 640 HLA-typed donors comprised approximately 300 gigabases of sequencing data and tens of millions of unique TCR sequences. Of the roughly 410 genotyped donors, 75% to 85% were placed in the genetic ancestry cluster associated with self-reported Caucasian donors. The study aimed to test whether cataloging public T cell receptors could reveal signatures of past pathogen exposure. The T cell repertoires of around 730 subjects were profiled by immunosequencing and related to cytomegalovirus serostatus. Besides the first cohort of 550 to 750 subjects, a separate validation cohort made up of 120 different subjects was used. To predict cytomegalovirus infection status, the study combined high-throughput TCR immunosequencing, statistical association of individual TCRs with disease status, and machine learning. To study patterns of TCR occurrence, a later analysis re-analyzed previously published TCR beta repertoires from around 700 donors and added high-resolution HLA genotyping. In the later analysis, no new phenotypic data were used to find candidate immune exposures; instead, reliance was placed on TCR beta sequences and their occurrence across donors. To decide whether each TCR beta V gene segment behaved as functional or pseudogenic, an earlier analysis of approximately 590 of the donors relied on high-throughput TCR beta sequencing. Donor age, sex, ethnicity and CMV serostatus were compiled together with the repertoire data. In a later genetic analysis, genome-wide SNP genotypes for about three fifths of the roughly 670 donors were used, and that subset was treated as a discovery cohort. All discovery cohort repertoires had been generated on a single sequencing platform. HLA typing covered class I and class II loci at four-digit resolution. The number of typed donors differed by locus: about 620-630 for A, B, C, DRB1 and DQB1; 500 to 550 for DQA1; 606 for DPA1; and roughly 450 for DPB1. Several DR-DQ haplotypes were handled as single units for association and clustering because linkage in the cohort was strong. Among about 370 genotyped donors of the cohort, an average of roughly 230,000 unique TCR beta nucleotide sequences was sequenced per donor, of which 15% to 20% were non-productive. Broad study findings and their caveats: Seventeen rarely observed V segments, including chromosome 9 orphons, were excluded from the earlier analysis of several hundred of the donors because counts were too low. A later analysis found that most CMV-associated TCR beta chains appeared HLA-restricted, with HLA associations seemingly driven largely by CMV exposure. When HLA alleles, especially DR and DQ, strongly co-occurred, TCR associations were difficult to assign to individual alleles. A later genetic analysis associated a missense DCLRE1C variant with V-gene and J-gene trimming of TCR beta chains, and an independent cohort replicated the association. For the cohort, immune exposure information was limited to CMV serostatus. In vitro tests confirmed that three of the cytomegalovirus-associated TCR beta chains recognize cytomegalovirus antigens. An earlier analysis of 450 to 750 of the donors showed that most TCR beta V segments appeared in productive rearrangements either about 87% or about 30% of the time, which broadly matched IMGT annotations. According to a later analysis, TCR association rates differed among HLA loci, with DRB1 alleles showing the most associated TCRs and HLA-C alleles showing the fewest. In a later genetic analysis, fewer N-insertions in productive TCRs were reported among donors in an Asian-associated ancestry cluster than the approximately 630-donor mean. According to a later analysis, parvovirus B19, influenza, CMV and Epstein-Barr virus appeared linked to several top co-occurrence clusters. Because HLA typing was unavailable for some donors at each locus, only the typed subset was used in association tests. In a later analysis, 16,951 TCR beta sequences were associated with specific HLA alleles at a false discovery rate of 0.05. Because the 87-base-pair reads could not distinguish some IMGT-functional V segments, including TRBV6-2 and TRBV6-3, those segments were excluded. The classifier was reported to diagnose cytomegalovirus status with high specificity and sensitivity in both the original cohort and the validation cohort. Correlated functional status among segregating V segments might reflect linkage disequilibrium, but an unknown experimental factor could not be ruled out. The authors suggested that the approach could potentially be generalized to other disease states and immunological phenotypes. A cluster of highly shared sequence variants was judged likely to represent a technical artifact of the sequencing pipeline. Most TCR sequences were observed very rarely across donors, whereas some public TCRs were present in many individuals. A later analysis found that HLA-associated TCR beta chains were more clonally expanded and had lower generation probabilities than equally common non-associated chains. The study listed around 160 TCR beta chains as associated with cytomegalovirus. A further reported finding was that TCR beta sequences accurately predicted the HLA-A and HLA-B alleles for most subjects in the first cohort. The presence/absence analyses assumed that sequencing depth was roughly uniform across donors, and that assumption may not be true. This cohort had only TCR beta chains sequenced, and the lack of alpha or paired-chain data limited which features could be detected.

The library was built by means of the immunoSEQ multiplex PCR assay. The multiplex PCR relied on a mix of 60 forward primers for TCR Vbeta segments and 13 reverse primers for TCR Jbeta segments. A multiplex PCR assay on genomic DNA amplified the CDR3 region of rearranged TCR beta genes. Amplified TCR beta libraries were sequenced as 87-base-pair reads on the Illumina HiSeq System. In the source study's methods: A later analysis tallied some 79 million unique TCR beta chains across the approximately 670 repertoires, and approximately 12 million of those chains were shared by two or more donors. Raw reads were error-corrected and collapsed into unique sequences with a nearest-neighbor algorithm that merged closely related sequences to remove PCR and sequencing errors. CDR3 sequences were aligned to IMGT reference sequences to assign V, D and J gene segments. For a sequence to be retained, a match of at least six nucleotides to both a V gene segment and a J gene segment was required. A rearrangement was called productive if the CDR3 had no stop codons and remained in frame with V and J, and every other rearrangement was called non-productive. CDR3 was defined according to IMGT convention as the region running from the second conserved V-encoded cysteine to the conserved J-encoded phenylalanine. The earlier analysis of about 570 of the donors excluded any sequence lacking an unambiguous match to a single V gene segment. In an earlier analysis of approximately 550 of the donors, V segments were called functional above 56.7% productive rearrangements and were called segregating when the between-donor standard deviation exceeded 5%. A statistical classification framework was built for diagnosing cytomegalovirus status from the catalog of TCR beta chain sequences. A later analysis assigned V and J genes by comparing TCR nucleotide sequences with IMGT/GENE-DB human TR gene sequences. A later analysis assigned CDR3 sequences and most-parsimonious VDJ recombination scenarios with the TCRdist pipeline. In a later analysis, each TCR beta chain was defined by its CDR3 amino acid sequence together with its V-gene family, and reads lacking a unique V-gene family were excluded. A later analysis removed over 500 highly shared, low-generation-probability nucleotide sequences to deal with suspected cross-contamination and a sequencing artifact. For each public chain, a later analysis derived a clonal expansion index from normalized ranks of inferred template counts within each repertoire. In a later analysis, generation probabilities were computed with a VDJ recombination model fitted to out-of-frame rearrangements, and the resulting probabilities were checked against IGoR. In a later analysis, TCR-TCR, TCR-HLA and TCR-CMV co-occurrence was scored with hypergeometric tests, and a repertoire-size bias correction was applied to TCR pairs. A later analysis estimated false discovery rates by permuting HLA or CMV assignments 20 times. A later analysis grouped co-occurring TCRs with DBSCAN, adding TCRdist sequence similarity when clustering within HLA-allele-positive subsets. For co-occurrence clustering, repertoires with fewer than 30,000 or more than 120,000 public chains were excluded, along with about five repertoires with anomalous nucleotide sharing. The immuneACCESS repertoire file appears here via TCRdb, limited to in-frame rearrangements. These files lack a portion of the clones; in checked studies, under half of the deficit traces to unresolved V genes, and the cause of the others is not known. The V and J calls and clone size are taken from that table; D and trimming were inferred from the DNA. This sample comprises tens of thousands of clones, more than 70% of them detected only once. The top ten clones comprise over 2% of the sample.

The cohort comprised some 730 healthy bone marrow donors. At the time of sampling, all cohort members were nominally healthy, though unrecorded immune exposures were likely present. The donor was CMV seronegative and belonged to the group of 352 seronegative cohort members. Every donor gave a peripheral blood sample, and the peripheral blood mononuclear cells from that sample were used for TCR beta sequencing. Genomic DNA was extracted from the blood cell samples with the Qiagen DNeasy Blood Extraction Kit. This chain is built from TRBV7-9 and TRBJ2-7; possibly the D gene is TRBD1, per 5 matching bases. The specimen sequenced was PBMCs. The receptor's source is a man in his forties in good health and CMV-seronegative. The DNA sequence is TGTGCCAGCAGCTTAGCCGCGGACAATGGCTACGAGCAGTACTTC. Its protein product is CASSLAADNGYEQYF. With all but the CDR3 taken from the reference TRBV7-9 and TRBJ2-7 genes, the full variable domain is: DTGVSQNPRHKITKRGQNVTFRCDPISEHNRLYWYRQTLGQGPEFLTYFQNEAQLEKSRLLSDRFSAERPKGSFSTLEIQRTEQGDSAMYLCASSLAADNGYEQYFGPGTRLTVT.